This T cell receptor (beta chain) was documented in a study of T-cell memory formation after mild COVID-19. In the study overall: TCR clusters were mostly donor specific. General study points: Memory cells collected pre-infection included some clones that later responded, suggesting cross-reactive memory joined. CD4+ contracting clones were found mainly in CM and EM, and CD8+ ones in EMRA. Unconfirmed was the SARS-CoV-2 specificity of second-wave clones that peaked on day 37.

One entry per CDR3 protein, called by TCRdb with MiXCR from the 5' RACE reads. The table lists 580,000 or so distinct CDR3 sequences, 15% to 20% of them singletons. As regards this clonotype: What it recognizes is unknown.

This receptor was obtained from an adult woman who had mild COVID-19 (a few samples of this study predate the infection). Cell type and time point are not known. The sample comprised PBMCs or a T cell subset sorted from them (not recorded which).

CDR3 amino acids: CASSPNQGYYGYTF. The CDR3, as DNA: TGTGCCAGCAGCCCCAACCAGGGTTACTATGGCTACACCTTC. The chain recombines TRBV7-2 with TRBJ1-2, with a weak D call TRBD1 (5 bases). This CDR3 region has 14 residues. Germline values: CDR1 SGHTA, CDR2 FQGNSA. Trimming took 5 bases from V and 3 from J, leaving 13 bases between them.